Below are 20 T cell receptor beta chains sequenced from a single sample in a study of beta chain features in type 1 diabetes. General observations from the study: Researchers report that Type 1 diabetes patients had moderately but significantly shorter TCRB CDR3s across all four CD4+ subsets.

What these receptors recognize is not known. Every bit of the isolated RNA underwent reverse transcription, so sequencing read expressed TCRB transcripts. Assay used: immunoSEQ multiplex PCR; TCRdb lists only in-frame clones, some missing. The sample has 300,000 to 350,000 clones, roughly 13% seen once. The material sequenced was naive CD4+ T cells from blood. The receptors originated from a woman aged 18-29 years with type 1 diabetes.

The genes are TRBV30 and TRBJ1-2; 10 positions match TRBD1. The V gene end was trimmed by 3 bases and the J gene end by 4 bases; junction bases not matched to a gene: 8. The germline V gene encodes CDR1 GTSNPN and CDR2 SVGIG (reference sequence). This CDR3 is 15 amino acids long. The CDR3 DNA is TGTGCCTGGAGACGGGACAGGGGAGATGGCTATGGCTACACCTTC. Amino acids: CAWRRDRGDGYGYTF. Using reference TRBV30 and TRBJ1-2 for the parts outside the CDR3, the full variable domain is SQTIHQWPATLVQPVGSPLSLECTVEGTSNPNLYWYRQAAGRGLQLLFYSVGIGQISSEVPQNLSASRPQDRQFILSSKKLLLSDSGFYLCAWRRDRGDGYGYTFGSGTRLTVV.

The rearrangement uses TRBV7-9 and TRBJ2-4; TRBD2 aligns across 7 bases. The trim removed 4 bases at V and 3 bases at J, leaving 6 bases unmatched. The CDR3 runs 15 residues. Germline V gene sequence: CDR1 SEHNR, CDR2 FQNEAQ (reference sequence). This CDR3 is CASSYAGAGKNIQYF. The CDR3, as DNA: TGTGCCAGCAGCTATGCGGGAGCGGGCAAAAACATTCAGTACTTC.

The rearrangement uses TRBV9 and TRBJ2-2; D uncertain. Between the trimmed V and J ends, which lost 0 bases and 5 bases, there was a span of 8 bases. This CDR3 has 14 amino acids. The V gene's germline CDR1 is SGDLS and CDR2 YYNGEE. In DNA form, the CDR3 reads TGTGCCAGCAGCGTAGCTATTTCAACCGGGGAGCTGTTTTTT. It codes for CASSVAISTGELFF.

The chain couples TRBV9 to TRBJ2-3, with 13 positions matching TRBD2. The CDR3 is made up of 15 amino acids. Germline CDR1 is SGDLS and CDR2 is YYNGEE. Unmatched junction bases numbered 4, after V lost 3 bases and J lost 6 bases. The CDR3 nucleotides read TGTGCCAGCAGCGCCGGGACTAGCGGGACCGATACGCAGTATTTT. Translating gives CASSAGTSGTDTQYF. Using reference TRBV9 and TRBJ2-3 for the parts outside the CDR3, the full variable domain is DSGVTQTPKHLITATGQRVTLRCSPRSGDLSVYWYQQSLDQGLQFLIQYYNGEERAKGNILERFSAQQFPDLHSELNLSSLELGDSALYFCASSAGTSGTDTQYFGPGTRLTVL.

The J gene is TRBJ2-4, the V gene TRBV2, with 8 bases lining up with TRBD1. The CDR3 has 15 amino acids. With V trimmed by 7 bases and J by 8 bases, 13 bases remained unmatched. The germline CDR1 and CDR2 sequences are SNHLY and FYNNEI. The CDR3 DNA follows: TGTGCCAGCAACCCCGGGACAGGCAATATCGACATTCAGTACTTC. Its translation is CASNPGTGNIDIQYF.

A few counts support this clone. CDR3 nucleotide sequence: TGTGCCAGCAGCTTGGCTCCAGGGGATACTGAGCAGTTCTTC. It encodes CASSLAPGDTEQFF. This sequence joins TRBV5-4 and TRBJ2-1; the D gene is possibly TRBD1 (6 bases). With 0 bases removed from V and 9 bases from J, the gap between germline ends came to 13 bases. This CDR3 comprises 14 residues. Looked up from germline, CDR1 is SGHNT and CDR2 is YYREEE (reference sequence).

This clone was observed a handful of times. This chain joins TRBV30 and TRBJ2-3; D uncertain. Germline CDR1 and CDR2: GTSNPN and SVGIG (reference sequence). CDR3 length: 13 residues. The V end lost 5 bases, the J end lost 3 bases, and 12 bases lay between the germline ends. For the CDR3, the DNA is TGTGCCTGGTCTCGGCAGACAACAGATACGCAGTATTTT. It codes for CAWSRQTTDTQYF. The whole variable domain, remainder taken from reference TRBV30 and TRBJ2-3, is SQTIHQWPATLVQPVGSPLSLECTVEGTSNPNLYWYRQAAGRGLQLLFYSVGIGQISSEVPQNLSASRPQDRQFILSSKKLLLSDSGFYLCAWSRQTTDTQYFGPGTRLTVL.

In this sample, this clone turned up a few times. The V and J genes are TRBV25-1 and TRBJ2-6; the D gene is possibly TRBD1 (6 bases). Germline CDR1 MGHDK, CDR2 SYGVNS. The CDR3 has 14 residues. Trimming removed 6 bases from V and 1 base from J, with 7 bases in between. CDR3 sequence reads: CASSRGSGANVLTF. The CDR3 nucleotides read TGTGCCAGCAGCAGGGGATCTGGGGCCAACGTCCTGACTTTC.

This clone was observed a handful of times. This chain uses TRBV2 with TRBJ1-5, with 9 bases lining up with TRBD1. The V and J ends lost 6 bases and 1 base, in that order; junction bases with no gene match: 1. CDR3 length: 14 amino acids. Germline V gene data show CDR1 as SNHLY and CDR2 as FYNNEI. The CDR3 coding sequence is TGTGCCAGCAGGGACAGGGGAAGCAATCAGCCCCAGCATTTT. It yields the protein CASRDRGSNQPQHF.

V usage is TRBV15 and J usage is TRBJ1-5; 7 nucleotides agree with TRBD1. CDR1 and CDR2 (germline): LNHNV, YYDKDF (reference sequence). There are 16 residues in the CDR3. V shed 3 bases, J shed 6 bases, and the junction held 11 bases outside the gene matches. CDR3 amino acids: CATSRSTGERGQPQHF. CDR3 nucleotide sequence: TGTGCCACCAGCAGGAGTACAGGGGAACGGGGTCAGCCCCAGCATTTT.

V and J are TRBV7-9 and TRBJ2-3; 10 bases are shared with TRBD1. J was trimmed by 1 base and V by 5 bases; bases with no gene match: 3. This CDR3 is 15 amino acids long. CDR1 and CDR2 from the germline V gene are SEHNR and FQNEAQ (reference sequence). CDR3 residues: CASSRGTGGTDTQYF. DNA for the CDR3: TGTGCCAGCAGCCGAGGGACAGGGGGCACAGATACGCAGTATTTT.

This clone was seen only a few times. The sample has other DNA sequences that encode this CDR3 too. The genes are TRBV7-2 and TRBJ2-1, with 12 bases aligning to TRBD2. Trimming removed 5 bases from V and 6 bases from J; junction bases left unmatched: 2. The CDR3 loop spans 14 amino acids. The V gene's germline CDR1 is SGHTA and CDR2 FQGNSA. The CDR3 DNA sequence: TGTGCCAGCAGCCCGGGACTAGCGGGCAATGAGCAGTTCTTC. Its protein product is CASSPGLAGNEQFF.

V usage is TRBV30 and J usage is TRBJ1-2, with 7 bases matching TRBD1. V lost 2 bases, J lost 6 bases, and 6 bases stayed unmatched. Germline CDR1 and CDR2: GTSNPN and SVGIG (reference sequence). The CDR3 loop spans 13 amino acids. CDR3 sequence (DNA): TGTGCCTGGAGTCCCCAGGGGGTCGATGGCTACACCTTC. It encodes CAWSPQGVDGYTF.

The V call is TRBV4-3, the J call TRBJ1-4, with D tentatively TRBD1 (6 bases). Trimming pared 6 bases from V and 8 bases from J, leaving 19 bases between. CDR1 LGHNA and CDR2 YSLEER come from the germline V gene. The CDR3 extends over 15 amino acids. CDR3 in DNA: TGCGCCAGCAGGGACACCGGGACACCGTCGGAAAAACTGTTTTTT. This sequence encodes CASRDTGTPSEKLFF.

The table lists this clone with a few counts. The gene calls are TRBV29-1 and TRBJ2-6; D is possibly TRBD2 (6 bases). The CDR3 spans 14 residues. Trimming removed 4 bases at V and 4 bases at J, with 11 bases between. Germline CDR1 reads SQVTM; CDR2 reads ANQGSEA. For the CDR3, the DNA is TGCAGCGTTGGGAGGGGTACAGGGGCCAACGTCCTGACTTTC. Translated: CSVGRGTGANVLTF.

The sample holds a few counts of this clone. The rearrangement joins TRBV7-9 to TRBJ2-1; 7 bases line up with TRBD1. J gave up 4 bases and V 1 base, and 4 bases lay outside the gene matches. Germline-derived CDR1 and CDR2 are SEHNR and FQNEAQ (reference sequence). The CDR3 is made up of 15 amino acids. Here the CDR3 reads CASSLETGTYNEQFF. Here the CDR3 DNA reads TGTGCCAGCAGCTTAGAGACAGGGACATACAATGAGCAGTTCTTC.

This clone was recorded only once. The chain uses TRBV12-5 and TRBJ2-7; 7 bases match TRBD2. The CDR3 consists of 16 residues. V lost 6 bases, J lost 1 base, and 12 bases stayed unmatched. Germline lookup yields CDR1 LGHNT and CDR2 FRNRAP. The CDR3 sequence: CASGYEMAGASYEQYF. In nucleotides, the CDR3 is TGTGCTAGTGGATACGAGATGGCGGGAGCGTCCTACGAGCAGTACTTC.

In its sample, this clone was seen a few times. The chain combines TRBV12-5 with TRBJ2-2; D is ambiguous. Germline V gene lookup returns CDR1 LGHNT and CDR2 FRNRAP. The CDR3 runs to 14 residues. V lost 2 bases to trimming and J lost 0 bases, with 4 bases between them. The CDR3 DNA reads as TGTGCTAGTGGTTTGAAGCCGAACACCGGGGAGCTGTTTTTT. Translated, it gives CASGLKPNTGELFF.

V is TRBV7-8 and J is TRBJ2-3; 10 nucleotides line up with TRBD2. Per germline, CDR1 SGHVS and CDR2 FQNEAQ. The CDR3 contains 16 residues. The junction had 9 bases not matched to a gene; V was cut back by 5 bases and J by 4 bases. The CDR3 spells CASSLLSGRAPDTQYF. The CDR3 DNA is TGTGCCAGCAGCCTCTTGAGCGGGAGGGCCCCAGATACGCAGTATTTT. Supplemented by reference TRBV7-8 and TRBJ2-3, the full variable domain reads GAGVSQSPRYKVAKRGQDVALRCDPISGHVSLFWYQQALGQGPEFLTYFQNEAQLDKSGLPSDRFFAERPEGSVSTLKIQRTQQEDSAVYLCASSLLSGRAPDTQYFGPGTRLTVL.

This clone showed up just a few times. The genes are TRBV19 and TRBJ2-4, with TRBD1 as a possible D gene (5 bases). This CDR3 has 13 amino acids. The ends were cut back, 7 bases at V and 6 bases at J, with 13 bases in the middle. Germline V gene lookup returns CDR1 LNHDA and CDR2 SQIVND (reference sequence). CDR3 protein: CASKEGVSNIQYF. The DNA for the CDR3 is TGTGCCAGTAAGGAAGGGGTATCAAACATTCAGTACTTC.